Detailed here is one TCR beta chain. The antigen is unknown. Following an approximately eleven-day culture, CD4+ T cells were purified. Two doses of BNT162b2 or mRNA-1273 vaccine were administered to participants. On day 3 and again on day 7, half the medium was replaced with IL-2 medium. The data derive from a study of vaccination effects on CD4 cells after COVID-19. Study-wide background: Sampling occurred a median 72 days post second dose, range 14 to 241. Cultures used about 2 million PBMC per well, 7.5 to 10 IU/ml IL-2 and around 9.8 ug/ml peptides.

Study-wide results and limits: Marked clonal contraction of infection- and vaccine-induced clones was seen late after vaccination.

From germline, CDR1 is MNHEY and CDR2 SVGAGI. This CDR3 has 14 residues. V lost 6 bases to trimming and J lost 0 bases, with 12 bases between them. This table comes from immunoSEQ multiplex PCR, and its TCRdb copy is limited to in-frame clones, with some not included. The table shows about 39,000 clones, with about 70% occurring only once. The sequence was collected from a human donor who received a COVID-19 vaccine. The sample consisted of CD4+ T cells from PBMCs cultured without peptide, taken after COVID-19 vaccination. The rearrangement joins TRBV6-5 to TRBJ2-7; D is unclear. The CDR3: CASSSSTASYEQYF. DNA of the CDR3: TGTGCCAGCAGCTCCTCGACGGCCTCCTACGAGCAGTACTTC.